This T cell receptor (beta chain) was observed in a study of cytomegalovirus exposure and HLA in healthy donors. Findings and caveats of the study: Per a later analysis, roughly 17,000 TCR beta sequences showed association with HLA alleles at 0.05 false discovery rate.

On this clone: The antigen remains undetermined.

Primers included in the PCR were 60 Vbeta and 13 Jbeta primers. Sequenced by immunoSEQ multiplex PCR; TCRdb stores in-frame clones only, minus some. This table holds 95,000 to 100,000 clones, over 70% found once. Trimming cost V 6 bases and J 8 bases; bases outside gene matches: 13. The CDR3 contains 15 residues. Per germline, CDR1 MNHNS and CDR2 SASEGT. This receptor was identified in a man aged 45-60 years in good health and CMV-seronegative. The rearrangement links TRBV6-1 to TRBJ2-1; 7 nucleotides agree with TRBD2. The sample consisted of PBMCs. Here the CDR3 reads CASRKVPAGEYEQFF. The CDR3 nucleotides read TGTGCCAGCAGAAAGGTACCGGCGGGAGAATATGAGCAGTTCTTC.